This T cell receptor (beta chain) is from a study of shared clonotypes between healthy human individuals. The data were produced by immunoSEQ multiplex PCR, yet TCRdb's version contains in-frame clones alone and is incomplete. The sample shows some 450,000 clones, roughly 80% of them seen only once. Germline V gives CDR1 GTSNPN, CDR2 SVGIG (reference sequence). The CDR3 sequence is 13 residues long. With V trimmed by 5 bases and J by 12 bases, 13 bases remained unmatched. The TCR was taken from a woman between 40 and 50 years old in good health. Some clones in this sample may be carry-over from other donors' samples. This rearrangement joins TRBV30 to TRBJ2-1; TRBD2 agrees at 7 bases. The sample comprised PBMCs. As DNA, the CDR3 is TGTGCCTGGCGCGTCAGCGGGAATCAGGGGCAGTTCTTC. It translates to CAWRVSGNQGQFF.